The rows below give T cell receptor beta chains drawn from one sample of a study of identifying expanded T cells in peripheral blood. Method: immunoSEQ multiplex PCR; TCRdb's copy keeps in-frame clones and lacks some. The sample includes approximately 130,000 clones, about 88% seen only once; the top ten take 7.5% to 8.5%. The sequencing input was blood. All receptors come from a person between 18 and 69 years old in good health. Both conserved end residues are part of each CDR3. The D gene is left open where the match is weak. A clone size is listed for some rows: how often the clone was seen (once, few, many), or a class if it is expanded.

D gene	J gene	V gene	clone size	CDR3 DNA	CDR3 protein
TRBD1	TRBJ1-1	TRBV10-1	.	TGCGCCAGCAGTTCCGGGACAGGCGGGACTGAAGCTTTCTTT	CASSSGTGGTEAFF
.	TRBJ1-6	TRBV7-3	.	TGTGCCAGCAGCTTAGGGGGATTCAAGGATTCACCCCTCCACTTT	CASSLGGFKDSPLHF
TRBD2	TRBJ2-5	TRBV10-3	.	TGTGCCATCAGTAGGGTAGCGGGCGAAAGGGAGACCCAGTACTTC	CAISRVAGERETQYF
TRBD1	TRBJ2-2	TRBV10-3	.	TGTGCCATCAATGATCCGGGACAGGGCGGAACCGGGGAGCTGTTTTTT	CAINDPGQGGTGELFF
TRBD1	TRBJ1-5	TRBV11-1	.	TGTGCCAGCAGCCAGGACAGGGTTTTATATCAGCCCCAGCATTTT	CASSQDRVLYQPQHF
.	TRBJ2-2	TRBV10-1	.	TGCGCCAGCAGTACGCAAGGGACCGGGGAGCTGTTTTTT	CASSTQGTGELFF
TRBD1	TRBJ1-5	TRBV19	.	TGTGCCAGTAGCCGACAGGGGTCCAGCAATCAGCCCCAGCATTTT	CASSRQGSSNQPQHF
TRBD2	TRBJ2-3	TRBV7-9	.	TGTGCCAGCAGCTTATACGGGGGGGATACGCAGTATTTT	CASSLYGGDTQYF
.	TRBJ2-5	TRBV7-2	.	TGTGCCAGCAGCTCGTTCAGGGACATCGAGACCCAGTACTTC	CASSSFRDIETQYF
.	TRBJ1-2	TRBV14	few	TGTGCCAGCAGCCAAGATTGGTATGGCTACACCTTC	CASSQDWYGYTF
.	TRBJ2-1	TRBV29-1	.	TGCAGCGTGGGGCAGTACAATGAGCAGTTCTTC	CSVGQYNEQFF
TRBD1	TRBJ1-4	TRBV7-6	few	TGTGCCAGCAGCTTGAATTCAGGGGGCATGAATGAAAAACTGTTTTTT	CASSLNSGGMNEKLFF
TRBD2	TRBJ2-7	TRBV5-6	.	TGTGCCAGCAGCTCCAGCCTAGCGGGAGTGACCTACGAGCAGTACTTC	CASSSSLAGVTYEQYF
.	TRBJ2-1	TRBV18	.	TGTGCCAGCTCACCACCTTCTTTGGGTATCGATGAGCAGTTCTTC	CASSPPSLGIDEQFF
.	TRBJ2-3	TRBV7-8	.	TGTGCCAGCAGCTTAGCGGAGGGACCAGGCACAGATACGCAGTATTTT	CASSLAEGPGTDTQYF
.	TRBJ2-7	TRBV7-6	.	TGTGCCAGCAGCTGGTCGGTGGAGGGGGCCGCTCCCTACGAGCAGTACTTC	CASSWSVEGAAPYEQYF
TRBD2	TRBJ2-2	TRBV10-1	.	TGCGCCAGCAGCCCGGAACTAGCGGTCACCGGGGAGCTGTTTTTT	CASSPELAVTGELFF
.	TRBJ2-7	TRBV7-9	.	TGTGCCAGCAGCTTAGAAGGGGCGCGGGACGAGCAGTACTTC	CASSLEGARDEQYF
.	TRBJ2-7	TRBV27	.	TGTGCCAGCAGTTTATCCAGGGATAATAAGCGGAGAGAGCAGTACTTC	CASSLSRDNKRREQYF
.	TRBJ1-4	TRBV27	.	TGTGCCAGCAGCACAGGTGGGACTGCTAATGAAAAACTGTTTTTT	CASSTGGTANEKLFF
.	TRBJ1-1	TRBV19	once	TGTGCCAGTACCCCGGCAGGCTGGAAGAACACTGAAGCTTTCTTT	CASTPAGWKNTEAFF
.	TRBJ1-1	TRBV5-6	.	TGTGCCAGCAGCTCCGGGACGCCAAATGAAGCTTTCTTT	CASSSGTPNEAFF
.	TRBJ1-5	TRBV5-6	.	TGTGCCAGCAGCTCTTGGGGAAACAATCAGCCCCAGCATTTT	CASSSWGNNQPQHF
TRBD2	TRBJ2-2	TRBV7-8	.	TGTGCCAGCAGCCCGAGACTAGCTCTGAACACCGGGGAGCTGTTTTTT	CASSPRLALNTGELFF
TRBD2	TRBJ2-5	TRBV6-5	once	TGTGCCTCCAAGGGACTAGCGGGAGGGGGAGAGACCCAGTACTTC	CASKGLAGGGETQYF
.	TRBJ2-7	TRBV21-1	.	TGTGCCAGCAGCAAAGGCTTCAGCGGGGACCACGTAGGGCAGTACTTC	CASSKGFSGDHVGQYF
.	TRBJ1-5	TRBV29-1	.	TGCAGCGTTGGAGATAGCAATCAGCCCCAGCATTTT	CSVGDSNQPQHF
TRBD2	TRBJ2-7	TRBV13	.	TGTGCCAGCAGCTTTCGGGGGGATTATTCCTACGAGCAGTACTTC	CASSFRGDYSYEQYF
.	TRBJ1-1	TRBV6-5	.	TGTGCCAGCAGTTACGATTCTGGGGCCTATGAAGCTTTCTTT	CASSYDSGAYEAFF
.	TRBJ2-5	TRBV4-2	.	TGTGCCAGCAGCCAAGATTTTCTAGGCAGCCTACAAGAGACCCAGTACTTC	CASSQDFLGSLQETQYF
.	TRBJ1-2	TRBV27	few	TGTGCCAGCAGTAGTACGACAGGATACTATGGCTACACCTTC	CASSSTTGYYGYTF
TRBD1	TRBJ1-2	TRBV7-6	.	TGTGCCAGCAGCTCCGGGACAGGGCGGGACTATGGCTACACCTTC	CASSSGTGRDYGYTF
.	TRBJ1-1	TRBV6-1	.	TGTGCCAGCAGTGAAGCGCTGAGTACGAACACTGAAGCTTTCTTT	CASSEALSTNTEAFF
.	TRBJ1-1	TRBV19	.	TGTGCCAGCCACGCGGGGGGGATGACTGAAGCTTTCTTT	CASHAGGMTEAFF